The following is a T cell receptor (beta chain) sequence with its context. Its antigen is not identified. Trimming took 0 bases from V and 1 from J, leaving 10 bases between them. CDR3 length equals 15 residues. The germline gives CDR1 SGHTA, CDR2 FQGNSA. TCRdb's copy holds only in-frame clones and misses some; the assay was immunoSEQ multiplex PCR. The sample includes more than 95,000 clones, roughly 82% seen only once; the top ten take 5%. This specimen comes from a study of T cell responses to AZD1222 COVID-19 vaccine. Study details: Second-dose timings of about 4 or about 12 weeks were pooled. Study findings and constraints: Clonal diversity may have been underestimated, and the donors were mostly white British, with more females than males.

The sample was peripheral blood, taken on day 0 of AZD1222 vaccination. The chain has TRBV7-2 and TRBJ2-7; D unresolved. The sequence came from an adult in good health. CDR3 sequence: CASSLAPALSYEQYF. For the CDR3, the DNA is TGTGCCAGCAGCTTAGCTCCGGCTCTATCCTACGAGCAGTACTTC.